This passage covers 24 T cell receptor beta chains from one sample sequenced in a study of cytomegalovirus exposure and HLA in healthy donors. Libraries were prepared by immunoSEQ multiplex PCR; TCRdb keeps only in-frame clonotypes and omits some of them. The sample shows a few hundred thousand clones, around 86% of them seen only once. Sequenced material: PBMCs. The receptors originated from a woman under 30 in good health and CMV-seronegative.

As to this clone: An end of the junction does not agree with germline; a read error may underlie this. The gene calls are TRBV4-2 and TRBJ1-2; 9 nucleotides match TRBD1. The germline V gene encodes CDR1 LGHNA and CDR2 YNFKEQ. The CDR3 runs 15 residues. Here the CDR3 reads CASSQEPADRGGGDF. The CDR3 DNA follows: TGTGCCAGCAGCCAAGAGCCCGCGGACAGGGGCGGGGGAGACTTC.

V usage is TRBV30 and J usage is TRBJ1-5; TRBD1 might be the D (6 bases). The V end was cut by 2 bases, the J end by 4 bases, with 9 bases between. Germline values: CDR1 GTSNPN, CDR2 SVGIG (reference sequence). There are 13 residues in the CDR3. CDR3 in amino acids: CAWSTGLNQPQHF. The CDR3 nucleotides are TGTGCCTGGAGTACAGGGCTAAATCAGCCCCAGCATTTT.

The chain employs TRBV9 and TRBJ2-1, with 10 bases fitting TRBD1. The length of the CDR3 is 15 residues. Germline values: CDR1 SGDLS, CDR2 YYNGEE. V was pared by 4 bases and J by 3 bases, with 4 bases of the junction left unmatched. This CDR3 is CASSKGTGVYNEQFF. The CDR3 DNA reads TGTGCCAGCAGCAAGGGGACAGGGGTCTACAATGAGCAGTTCTTC.

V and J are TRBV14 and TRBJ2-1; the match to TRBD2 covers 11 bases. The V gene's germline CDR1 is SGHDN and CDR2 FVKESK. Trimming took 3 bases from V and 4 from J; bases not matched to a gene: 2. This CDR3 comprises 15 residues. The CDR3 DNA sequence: TGTGCCAGCAGCCAGCTAGCGGGAGGTTACAATGAGCAGTTCTTC. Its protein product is CASSQLAGGYNEQFF. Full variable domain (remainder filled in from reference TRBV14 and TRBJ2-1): EAGVTQFPSHSVIEKGQTVTLRCDPISGHDNLYWYRRVMGKEIKFLLHFVKESKQDESGMPNNRFLAERTGGTYSTLKVQPAELEDSGVYFCASSQLAGGYNEQFFGPGTRLTVL.

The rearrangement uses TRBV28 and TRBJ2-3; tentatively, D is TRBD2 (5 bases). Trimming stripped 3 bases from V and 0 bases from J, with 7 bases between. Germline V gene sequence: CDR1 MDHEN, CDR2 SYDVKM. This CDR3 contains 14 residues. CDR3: CASSFRGSTDTQYF. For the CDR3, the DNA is TGTGCCAGCAGTTTCCGGGGTAGCACAGATACGCAGTATTTT.

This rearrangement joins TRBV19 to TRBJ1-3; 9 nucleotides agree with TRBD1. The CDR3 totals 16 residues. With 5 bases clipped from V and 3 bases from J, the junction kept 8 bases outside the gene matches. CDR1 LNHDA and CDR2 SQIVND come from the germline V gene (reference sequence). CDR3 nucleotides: TGTGCCAGTAGTCCTCGACAGGGGGGAGTTGGAAACACCATATATTTT. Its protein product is CASSPRQGGVGNTIYF.

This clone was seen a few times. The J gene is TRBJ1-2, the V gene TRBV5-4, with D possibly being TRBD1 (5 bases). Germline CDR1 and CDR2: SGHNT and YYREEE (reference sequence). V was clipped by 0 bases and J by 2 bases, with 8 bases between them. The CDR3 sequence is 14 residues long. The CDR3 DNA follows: TGTGCCAGCAGCTTGGTTAAGGGGAACTATGGCTACACCTTC. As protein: CASSLVKGNYGYTF.

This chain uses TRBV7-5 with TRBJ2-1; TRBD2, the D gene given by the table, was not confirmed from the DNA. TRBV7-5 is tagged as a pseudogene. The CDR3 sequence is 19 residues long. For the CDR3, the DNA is TGTGTCAGAAGCTACACCTCCGGGACTAGCGGGAGGGGTGGAGTCGAGCAGTTCTTC. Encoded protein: CVRSYTSGTSGRGGVEQFF.

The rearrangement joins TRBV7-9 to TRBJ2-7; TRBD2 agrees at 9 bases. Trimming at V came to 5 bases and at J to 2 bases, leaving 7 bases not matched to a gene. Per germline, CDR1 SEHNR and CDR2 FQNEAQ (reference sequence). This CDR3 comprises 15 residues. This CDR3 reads CASSPTSGPAYEQYF. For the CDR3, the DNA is TGTGCCAGCAGCCCTACTAGCGGGCCCGCCTACGAGCAGTACTTC.

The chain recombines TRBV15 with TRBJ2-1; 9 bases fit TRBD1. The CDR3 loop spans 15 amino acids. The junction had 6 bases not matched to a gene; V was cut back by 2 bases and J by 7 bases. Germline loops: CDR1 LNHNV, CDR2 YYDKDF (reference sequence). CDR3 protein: CATSRLGTGTNEQFF. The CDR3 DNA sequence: TGTGCCACCAGCAGACTCGGGACAGGGACGAATGAGCAGTTCTTC.

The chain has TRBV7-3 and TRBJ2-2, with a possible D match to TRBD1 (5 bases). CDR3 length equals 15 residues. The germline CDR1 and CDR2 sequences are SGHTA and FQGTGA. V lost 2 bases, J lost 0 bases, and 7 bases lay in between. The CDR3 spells CASSLSGTNTGELFF. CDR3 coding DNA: TGTGCCAGCAGCTTATCAGGGACGAACACCGGGGAGCTGTTTTTT.

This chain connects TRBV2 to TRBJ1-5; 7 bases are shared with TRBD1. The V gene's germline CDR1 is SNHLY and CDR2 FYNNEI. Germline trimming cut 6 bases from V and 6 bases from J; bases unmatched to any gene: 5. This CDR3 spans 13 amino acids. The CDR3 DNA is TGTGCCAGCAGCGAGACAGGGACTCAGCCCCAGCATTTT. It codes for CASSETGTQPQHF.

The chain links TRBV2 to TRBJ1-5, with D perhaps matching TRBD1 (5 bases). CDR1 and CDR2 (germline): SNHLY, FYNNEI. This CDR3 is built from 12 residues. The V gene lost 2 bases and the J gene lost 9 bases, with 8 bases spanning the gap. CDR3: CASSERGRPQHF. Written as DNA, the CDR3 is TGTGCCAGCAGTGAACGGGGGAGGCCCCAGCATTTT.

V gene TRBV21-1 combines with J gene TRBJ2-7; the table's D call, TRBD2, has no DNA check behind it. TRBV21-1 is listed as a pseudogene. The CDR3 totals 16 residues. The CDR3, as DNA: TGTGCCAGCACACTAGCCGCTACCTCTCGGGTCTACGAGCAGTACTTC. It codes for CASTLAATSRVYEQYF.

CDR3 sequence: CASMPATSGYETQYF. The CDR3 DNA is TGTGCCAGCATGCCGGCGACTAGCGGGTATGAGACCCAGTACTTC. V and J are TRBV25-1 and TRBJ2-5; 10 bases are shared with TRBD2. CDR3 size: 15 residues. V lost 7 bases and J lost 5; bases outside the gene matches: 10. Germline values: CDR1 MGHDK, CDR2 SYGVNS.

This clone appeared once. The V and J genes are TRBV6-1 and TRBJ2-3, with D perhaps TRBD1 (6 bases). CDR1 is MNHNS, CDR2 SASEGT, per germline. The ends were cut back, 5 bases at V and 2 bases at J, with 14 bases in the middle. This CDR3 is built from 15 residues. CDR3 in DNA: TGTGCCAGCAGTACCCACAGGGACCTCACAGATACGCAGTATTTT. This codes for CASSTHRDLTDTQYF.

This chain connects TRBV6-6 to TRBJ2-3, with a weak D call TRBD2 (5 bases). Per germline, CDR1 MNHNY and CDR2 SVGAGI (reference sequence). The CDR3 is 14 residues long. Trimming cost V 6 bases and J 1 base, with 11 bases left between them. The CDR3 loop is CASSSLGGTDTQYF. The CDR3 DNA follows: TGTGCCAGCAGCTCCTTGGGAGGCACAGATACGCAGTATTTT.

CDR3 in DNA: TGTGCCAGCTCACCAACGCTAGCGGGAGATCCCTACGAGCAGTACTTC. It codes for CASSPTLAGDPYEQYF. The V and J genes are TRBV18 and TRBJ2-7; 10 nucleotides line up with TRBD2. Germline CDR1 and CDR2: KGHSH and LQKENI. J was trimmed by 2 bases and V by 2 bases; bases with no gene match: 6. The CDR3 has 16 amino acids. Using reference TRBV18 and TRBJ2-7 for the parts outside the CDR3, the full variable domain is NAGVMQNPRHLVRRRGQEARLRCSPMKGHSHVYWYRQLPEEGLKFMVYLQKENIIDESGMPKERFSAEFPKEGPSILRIQQVVRGDSAAYFCASSPTLAGDPYEQYFGPGTRLTVT.

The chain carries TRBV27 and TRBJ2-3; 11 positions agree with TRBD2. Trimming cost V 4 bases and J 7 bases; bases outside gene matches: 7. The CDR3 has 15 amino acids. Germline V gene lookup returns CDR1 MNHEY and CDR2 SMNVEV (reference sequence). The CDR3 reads CASSSPGLAVYTQYF. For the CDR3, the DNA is TGTGCCAGCAGTTCACCGGGACTAGCGGTGTATACGCAGTATTTT.

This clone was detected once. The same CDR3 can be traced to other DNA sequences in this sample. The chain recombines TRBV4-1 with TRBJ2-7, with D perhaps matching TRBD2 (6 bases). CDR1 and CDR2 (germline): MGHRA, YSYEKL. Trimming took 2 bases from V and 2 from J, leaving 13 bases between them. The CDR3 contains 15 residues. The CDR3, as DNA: TGCGCCAGCAGCCAAAAGGGAGGATCGACCTACGAGCAGTACTTC. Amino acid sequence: CASSQKGGSTYEQYF.

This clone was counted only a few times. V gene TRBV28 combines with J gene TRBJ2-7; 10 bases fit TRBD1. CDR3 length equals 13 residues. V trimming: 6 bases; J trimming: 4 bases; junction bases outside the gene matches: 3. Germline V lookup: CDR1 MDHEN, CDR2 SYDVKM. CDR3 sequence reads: CASRGQGRYEQYF. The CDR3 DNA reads TGTGCCAGCAGGGGACAGGGGCGGTACGAGCAGTACTTC.

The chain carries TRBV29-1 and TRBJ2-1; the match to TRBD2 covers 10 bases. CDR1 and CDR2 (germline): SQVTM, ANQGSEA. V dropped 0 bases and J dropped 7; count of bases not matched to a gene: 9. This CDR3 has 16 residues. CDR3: CSVEDLRLAGDNEQFF. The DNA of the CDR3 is TGCAGCGTTGAAGATCTTAGGCTAGCGGGAGATAATGAGCAGTTCTTC.

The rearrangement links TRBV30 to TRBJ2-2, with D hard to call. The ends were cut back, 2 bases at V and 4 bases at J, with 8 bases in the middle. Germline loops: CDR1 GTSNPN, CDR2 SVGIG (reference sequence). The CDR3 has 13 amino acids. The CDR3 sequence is CAWSITFTGELFF. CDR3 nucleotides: TGTGCCTGGAGTATCACTTTCACCGGGGAGCTGTTTTTT.

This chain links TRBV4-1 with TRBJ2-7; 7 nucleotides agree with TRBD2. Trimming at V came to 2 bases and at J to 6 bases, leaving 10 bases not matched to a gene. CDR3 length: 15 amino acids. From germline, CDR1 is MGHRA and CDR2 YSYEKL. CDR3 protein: CASSQQAGLDGEQYF. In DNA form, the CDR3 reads TGCGCCAGCAGCCAACAGGCCGGACTAGATGGCGAGCAGTACTTC.